The next 32 T cell receptor beta chains were all read from a single sample in a study of shared clonotypes between healthy human individuals. TCRdb keeps only in-frame clones here, not all; method: immunoSEQ multiplex PCR. The sample yields about 1 million clones, 70% to 80% seen once. Specimen: memory CD4+ T cells sorted from blood. The subset was: CD45RA-negative fraction. These receptors were obtained from a man younger than 30 in good health.

V gene TRBV27 combines with J gene TRBJ1-1; D call uncertain. The germline V gene encodes CDR1 MNHEY and CDR2 SMNVEV (reference sequence). There are 16 residues in the CDR3. V gave up 6 bases and J gave up 1 base, with 18 bases separating them. The CDR3 loop is CASRPTDGRQNTEAFF. CDR3 coding DNA: TGTGCCAGCAGACCGACGGATGGACGGCAGAACACTGAAGCTTTCTTT.

The rearrangement uses TRBV5-8 and TRBJ1-5; maybe TRBD1 (5 bases). CDR1 is SGHTS, CDR2 YDEGEE, per germline. The CDR3 sequence is 14 residues long. V lost 0 bases and J 9 bases, leaving 13 bases between the germline ends. CDR3 nucleotide sequence: TGTGCCAGCAGCTTGGGACAGACGGTCCGGCCCCAGCATTTT. This gives the protein CASSLGQTVRPQHF.

The rearrangement joins TRBV7-2 to TRBJ1-2, with D tentatively TRBD1 (6 bases). The CDR3 totals 14 residues. Germline loops: CDR1 SGHTA, CDR2 FQGNSA. The V end was cut by 5 bases, the J end by 2 bases, with 12 bases between. The CDR3 is CASSRAQGNYGYTF. The DNA of the CDR3 is TGTGCCAGCAGCCGGGCCCAGGGGAACTATGGCTACACCTTC.

This rearrangement joins TRBV29-1 to TRBJ1-2; 7 bases are a match to TRBD1. Per the germline V gene, CDR1 is SQVTM and CDR2 is ANQGSEA. The ends lost 4 bases at V and 8 bases at J; junction bases unmatched: 4. The CDR3 has 11 residues. The CDR3: CSVGQGSGYTF. CDR3 sequence (DNA): TGCAGCGTTGGACAGGGCTCCGGCTACACCTTC.

About this clone itself: At one end the junction does not follow the germline gene, possibly because of a read error. The J gene is TRBJ2-7, the V gene TRBV10-3, with 11 bases identical to TRBD2. Per the germline V gene, CDR1 is ENHRY and CDR2 is SYGVKD. CDR3 length: 15 residues. CDR3 DNA: TGTGCCAGCAGTGAACTAGCGGGAGCTCCCTACGAGCAGTACTTC. This translates into CASSELAGAPYEQYF.

V is TRBV18 and J is TRBJ1-1; tentatively, D is TRBD1 (6 bases). Per the germline V gene, CDR1 is KGHSH and CDR2 is LQKENI. The CDR3 has 15 amino acids. V lost 6 bases, J lost 4 bases, and 18 bases lay in between. CDR3 coding DNA: TGTGCCAGCTCGCCTATCACAGGGCCGGGCACTGAAGCTTTCTTT. Protein: CASSPITGPGTEAFF.

The genes are TRBV29-1 and TRBJ1-2; no clear D gene. Per the germline V gene, CDR1 is SQVTM and CDR2 is ANQGSEA. CDR3 length: 12 residues. Trimming shortened V by 3 bases and J by 8 bases, and 13 bases separated the two germline ends. CDR3 loop: CSVELGLDGYTF. The CDR3 DNA is TGCAGCGTTGAGCTAGGGTTGGACGGCTACACCTTC.

This chain connects TRBV5-1 to TRBJ1-1; TRBD1 matches 8 bases. The ends lost 0 bases at V and 2 bases at J; junction bases unmatched: 15. The CDR3 has 19 residues. The V gene's germline CDR1 is SGHRS and CDR2 YFSETQ. DNA of the CDR3: TGCGCCAGCAGCTTGGGGACTTCAGGGGGCCGTTACCTTAACACTGAAGCTTTCTTT. Protein sequence: CASSLGTSGGRYLNTEAFF.

This chain joins TRBV9 and TRBJ1-2, with 8 bases lining up with TRBD1. Germline lookup yields CDR1 SGDLS and CDR2 YYNGEE. V gave up 0 bases and J gave up 4 bases; unmatched junction bases: 5. There are 15 residues in the CDR3. The CDR3 nucleotides read TGTGCCAGCAGCGTAGACGGGGGGACAGGCTATGGCTACACCTTC. Translating gives CASSVDGGTGYGYTF.

The V gene is TRBV4-1, the J gene TRBJ1-2, with TRBD1 matching 7 bases. V lost 3 bases and J lost 8; bases outside the gene matches: 12. Germline V lookup: CDR1 MGHRA, CDR2 YSYEKL. This CDR3 has 15 amino acids. The CDR3 DNA reads as TGCGCCAGCAGCCAGGGGACAGTGCCCCTTGGGGGCTACACCTTC. The encoded protein is CASSQGTVPLGGYTF.

This chain joins TRBV5-1 and TRBJ2-2; D is undetermined. Trimming cost V 0 bases and J 6 bases, with 6 bases left between them. Per the germline V gene, CDR1 is SGHRS and CDR2 is YFSETQ. The CDR3 loop spans 13 amino acids. The CDR3 loop is CASSLDVPGELFF. CDR3 DNA: TGCGCCAGCAGCTTGGACGTACCCGGGGAGCTGTTTTTT.

This chain links TRBV30 with TRBJ1-3; D is ambiguous. The germline V gene encodes CDR1 GTSNPN and CDR2 SVGIG (reference sequence). Trimming removed 0 bases from V and 4 bases from J, with 10 bases in between. The CDR3 runs to 14 residues. CDR3 loop: CAWSVSGSGNTIYF. For the CDR3, the DNA is TGTGCCTGGAGTGTTTCCGGGTCAGGAAACACCATATATTTT.

The rearrangement joins TRBV18 to TRBJ2-1; D is tentatively TRBD1 or TRBD2 (7 bases each). The V and J ends lost 0 bases and 7 bases respectively, with 16 bases between them. The CDR3 has 16 residues. The germline V gene encodes CDR1 KGHSH and CDR2 LQKENI. CDR3 sequence reads: CASSPPQGGVGNEQFF. CDR3 DNA: TGTGCCAGCTCACCACCCCAGGGGGGGGTTGGGAATGAGCAGTTCTTC.

The chain joins TRBV9 to TRBJ2-7; possibly TRBD1 or TRBD2 for D (5 bases each). The CDR3 consists of 18 residues. CDR1 and CDR2 (germline): SGDLS, YYNGEE. V lost 1 base and J lost 0, with 20 bases in between. The CDR3 protein is CASSVSPGTGSGSYEQYF. The CDR3, as DNA: TGTGCCAGCAGCGTATCCCCAGGGACGGGGAGTGGCTCCTACGAGCAGTACTTC.

V and J are TRBV2 and TRBJ1-5, with unresolved D. The CDR3 runs to 14 residues. V gave up 6 bases and J gave up 0 bases, with 9 bases separating them. Germline loops: CDR1 SNHLY, CDR2 FYNNEI. Here the CDR3 reads CASRGRYSNQPQHF. In DNA, the CDR3 is TGTGCCAGCAGAGGGCGATATAGCAATCAGCCCCAGCATTTT.

The rearrangement uses TRBV30 and TRBJ2-7, with D perhaps matching TRBD1 or TRBD2 (6 bases each). Per the germline V gene, CDR1 is GTSNPN and CDR2 is SVGIG (reference sequence). The CDR3 extends over 12 amino acids. Trimming removed 4 bases from V and 5 bases from J, with 12 bases in between. The CDR3 bases are TGTGCCTGGACCATGGGGGGCCACGAGCAGTACTTC. This codes for CAWTMGGHEQYF.

Worth noting for this clone: Other DNA sequences of this sample code for an identical CDR3. J is TRBJ2-3 and V is TRBV7-9, with D unresolved. The CDR3 runs 12 residues. V lost 3 bases and J 4 bases, leaving 5 bases between the germline ends. The germline CDR1 and CDR2 sequences are SEHNR and FQNEAQ (reference sequence). The CDR3 bases are TGTGCCAGCAGCTTCTCGTCAGATACGCAGTATTTT. Protein sequence: CASSFSSDTQYF.

The genes are TRBV10-1 and TRBJ2-2; D unclear. CDR3 length: 13 amino acids. The germline V gene encodes CDR1 WNHNN and CDR2 SYGVQD (reference sequence). Trimming pared 3 bases from V and 6 bases from J, leaving 8 bases between. The CDR3 reads CASSEGSPGELFF. The CDR3 DNA sequence: TGCGCCAGCAGTGAAGGGTCTCCCGGGGAGCTGTTTTTT.

The chain is built from TRBV4-1 and TRBJ2-1; no definite D call. This CDR3 is 13 amino acids long. Deletions cut 6 bases from V and 7 bases from J, with 13 bases between. Germline lookup yields CDR1 MGHRA and CDR2 YSYEKL. CDR3 DNA: TGCGCCAGCAGTCGCCTAGGGTTAAATGAGCAGTTCTTC. Its protein product is CASSRLGLNEQFF.

The rearrangement uses TRBV27 and TRBJ1-5; a weak D match, TRBD1 (5 bases). Trimming took 2 bases from V and 2 from J, leaving 22 bases between them. The CDR3 has 19 residues. Per the germline V gene, CDR1 is MNHEY and CDR2 is SMNVEV (reference sequence). The CDR3 loop reads CASSLGYRGGWAGNQPQHF. The CDR3 DNA reads TGTGCCAGCAGTTTAGGTTATCGGGGCGGGTGGGCAGGCAATCAGCCCCAGCATTTT.

V usage is TRBV7-2 and J usage is TRBJ2-7; 7 bases are shared with TRBD2. Per germline, CDR1 SGHTA and CDR2 FQGNSA. V lost 5 bases, J lost 7 bases, and 14 bases stayed unmatched. This CDR3 contains 15 residues. The chain's CDR3 is CASSPFWGGPSEQYF. For the CDR3, the DNA is TGTGCCAGCAGCCCTTTTTGGGGAGGGCCTAGTGAGCAGTACTTC.

This rearrangement joins TRBV4-2 to TRBJ2-5, with D perhaps TRBD2 (6 bases). This CDR3 spans 14 amino acids. Germline V gene sequence: CDR1 LGHNA, CDR2 YNFKEQ. Trimming removed 3 bases at V and 1 base at J, with 9 bases between. The CDR3 reads CASSQEGLQETQYF. DNA of the CDR3: TGTGCCAGCAGCCAGGAGGGACTCCAAGAGACCCAGTACTTC.

CDR3 sequence reads: CASSRPRDTYNEQFF. CDR3 sequence (DNA): TGCGCCAGCAGCCGACCTCGGGACACCTACAATGAGCAGTTCTTC. This rearrangement joins TRBV4-1 to TRBJ2-1; a possible D gene is TRBD1 (6 bases). CDR1 is MGHRA and CDR2 is YSYEKL in the germline V gene. V lost 4 bases and J 2 bases, leaving 12 bases between the germline ends. The CDR3 runs 15 residues.

This sequence joins TRBV2 and TRBJ2-7; D not resolved. The V gene lost 2 bases and the J gene lost 8 bases, with 13 bases spanning the gap. The CDR3 contains 13 residues. CDR1 is SNHLY and CDR2 is FYNNEI in the germline V gene. CDR3 DNA sequence: TGTGCCAGCAGTGAAACCCTTCCCAGCCAGCAGTACTTC. It specifies CASSETLPSQQYF.

The V call is TRBV16, the J call TRBJ1-4, with TRBD1 identical over 9 bases. CDR3 length: 15 residues. CDR1 KGHSY and CDR2 FQNENV come from the germline V gene. J lost 6 bases, V lost 4 bases, and 6 bases had no gene match. The CDR3 here is CASSPPGQGDEKLFF. In DNA form, the CDR3 reads TGTGCCAGCAGCCCCCCGGGACAGGGAGATGAAAAACTGTTTTTT.

The chain uses TRBV7-9 and TRBJ2-7; TRBD1 matches at 9 bases. CDR1 is SEHNR and CDR2 is FQNEAQ in the germline V gene (reference sequence). The V and J ends lost 5 bases and 6 bases, in that order; junction bases with no gene match: 2. CDR3 length: 12 amino acids. The CDR3 spells CASSQQGAEQYF. Written as DNA, the CDR3 is TGTGCCAGCAGCCAACAGGGGGCCGAGCAGTACTTC.

The chain has TRBV7-2 and TRBJ2-1; 8 bases fit TRBD1. Germline assignment: CDR1 SGHTA and CDR2 FQGNSA. V was pared by 8 bases and J by 9 bases, with 12 bases of the junction left unmatched. The CDR3 is 14 residues long. The CDR3 coding sequence is TGTGCCAGCGGACCGGACAGGGCTTTTAGTGAGCAGTTCTTC. This sequence encodes CASGPDRAFSEQFF.

This clone was detected a few times. The V and J genes are TRBV11-2 and TRBJ1-2, with D tentatively TRBD1 (6 bases). V was cut by 7 bases and J by 3 bases, with 21 bases left in between. This CDR3 has 16 residues. The germline V gene has CDR1 SGHAT and CDR2 FQNNGV. The CDR3 spells CASNRDGEGGDYGYTF. The CDR3 region has the DNA TGTGCCAGCAACAGGGACGGTGAAGGAGGGGACTATGGCTACACCTTC. Using reference TRBV11-2 and TRBJ1-2 for the parts outside the CDR3, the full variable domain is EAGVAQSPRYKIIEKRQSVAFWCNPISGHATLYWYQQILGQGPKLLIQFQNNGVVDDSQLPKDRFSAERLKGVDSTLKIQPAKLEDSAVYLCASNRDGEGGDYGYTFGSGTRLTVV.

The chain uses TRBV7-9 and TRBJ2-7; 7 bases are shared with TRBD1. The germline V gene has CDR1 SEHNR and CDR2 FQNEAQ (reference sequence). The CDR3 is made up of 14 amino acids. Trimming cost V 3 bases and J 4 bases; bases outside gene matches: 6. This chain's CDR3 is CASSFTGVRYEQYF. CDR3 in DNA: TGTGCCAGCAGCTTTACAGGGGTCAGGTACGAGCAGTACTTC.

The chain recombines TRBV6-1 with TRBJ2-7; D call uncertain. Germline V gives CDR1 MNHNS, CDR2 SASEGT. The CDR3 consists of 15 residues. Trimming took 0 bases from V and 3 from J, leaving 12 bases between them. As DNA, the CDR3 is TGTGCCAGCAGTGAAGCGCCAAAAAATTTCTACGAGCAGTACTTC. Translating gives CASSEAPKNFYEQYF.

Only one count was recorded for this clone. This chain links TRBV5-1 with TRBJ2-2, with D possibly TRBD1 on 6 matching bases. The CDR3 is made up of 14 amino acids. Looked up from germline, CDR1 is SGHRS and CDR2 is YFSETQ. V was shortened by 6 bases and J by 3 bases, with 12 bases between the two germline ends. CDR3 loop: CASTPGHDTGELFF. The CDR3 nucleotides are TGCGCCAGCACTCCGGGACACGACACCGGGGAGCTGTTTTTT.

The CDR3 protein is CASSQLSGIKPQHF. In DNA form, the CDR3 reads TGTGCCAGCAGCCAGTTATCGGGAATCAAGCCCCAGCATTTT. The chain combines TRBV5-5 with TRBJ1-5; D unclear. From germline, CDR1 is SGHKS and CDR2 YYEKEE (reference sequence). The CDR3 spans 14 residues. V was shortened by 4 bases and J by 8 bases, with 16 bases between the two germline ends.